This paragraph reports one T cell receptor beta chain. The CDR3 has 15 residues. The V gene's germline CDR1 is MNHEY and CDR2 SVGAGI. V gave up 8 bases and J gave up 6 bases, with 19 bases separating them. The authors' processing: Reference gene primer amplification in the assay estimated nucleated cell counts. Repertoires were generated with immunoSEQ multiplex PCR, while TCRdb's copy carries only in-frame clones and drops some. Clone size and the V and J calls come from that table; the DNA yielded D and trimming. The sample lists more than 20,000 clones; about 90% were seen once. These data come from a study of blood T cell repertoires in COVID-19. About the study: The origin of the acute and convalescent COVID-19 samples was the United States, Italy and Spain. The analysed material was cDNA or gDNA that came from T cells, B-cell-depleted T cells, or PBMCs.

The sequencing input was peripheral blood. This clonotype originated in a human donor with active COVID-19. The donor label of this sample is uncertain. This chain connects TRBV6-5 to TRBJ2-2; a possible D gene is TRBD1 (6 bases). The CDR3 region is CASENRDTRPGELFF. CDR3 DNA sequence: TGTGCCAGCGAAAACCGGGACACAAGACCCGGGGAGCTGTTTTTT.